This note documents a single T cell receptor beta chain sequence. This sample was included in a study of blood T cell repertoires in COVID-19. Overall study context: The origin of the acute and convalescent COVID-19 samples was the United States, Italy and Spain. The analysed material was cDNA or gDNA that came from T cells, B-cell-depleted T cells, or PBMCs.

Under the authors' procedure: Amplification from reference gene primers served as the basis for estimated nucleated cell counts. Using immunoSEQ multiplex PCR, the repertoire was profiled, and TCRdb retains in-frame clones only, with some absent. V and J calls and clone size come straight from that table; D and trimming were deduced from the DNA. Seen here are tens of thousands of clones, approximately 85% observed once, and the top ten hold roughly 4%. The ends were cut back, 9 bases at V and 0 bases at J, with 8 bases in the middle. CDR3 length: 12 amino acids. In germline, CDR1 is SNHLY, CDR2 FYNNEI.

V gene TRBV2 combines with J gene TRBJ2-5; unclear D gene. The sequenced sample consisted of peripheral blood. The receptor was derived from a man in his sixties with acute or convalescent COVID-19. As DNA, the CDR3 is TGTGCCAGGACTGAGTACCAAGAGACCCAGTACTTC. Encoded protein: CARTEYQETQYF.